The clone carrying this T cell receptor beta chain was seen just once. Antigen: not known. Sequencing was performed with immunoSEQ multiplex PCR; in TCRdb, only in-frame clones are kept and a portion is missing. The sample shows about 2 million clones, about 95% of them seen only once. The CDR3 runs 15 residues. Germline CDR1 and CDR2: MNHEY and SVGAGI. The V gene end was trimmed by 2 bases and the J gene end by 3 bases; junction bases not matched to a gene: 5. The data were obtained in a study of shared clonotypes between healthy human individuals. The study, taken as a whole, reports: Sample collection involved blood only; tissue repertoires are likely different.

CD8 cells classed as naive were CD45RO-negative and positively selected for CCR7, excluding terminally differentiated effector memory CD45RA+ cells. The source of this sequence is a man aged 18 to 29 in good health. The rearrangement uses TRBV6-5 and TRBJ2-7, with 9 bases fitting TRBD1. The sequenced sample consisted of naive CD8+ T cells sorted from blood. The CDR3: CASSYGTGTYYEQYF. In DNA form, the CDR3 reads TGTGCCAGCAGTTACGGGACAGGGACTTACTACGAGCAGTACTTC.